The 18 T cell receptor beta chains in this list originate from one sample, sequenced in a study of Graves' ophthalmopathy and Graves' hyperthyroidism. For repertoire sequencing, the TCR beta CDR3 regions were amplified from RNA transcripts. First-round RT-PCR employed HTBI primers, with a second-round multiplex PCR after it. TCRdb called the multiplex PCR reads again in MiXCR, with one record for every CDR3 protein. There are around 660,000 distinct CDR3 sequences in the sample; just over 40% occur only once, and roughly 3% lies in the top ten. The sample comprised peripheral blood. The source of these receptors is an adult man with Graves' ophthalmopathy.

This clonotype has at least ten counts. The rearrangement joins TRBV19 to TRBJ1-2; TRBD1 agrees at 9 bases. The CDR3 is made up of 16 amino acids. Germline loops: CDR1 LNHDA, CDR2 SQIVND (reference sequence). V dropped 5 bases and J dropped 1; count of bases not matched to a gene: 8. In DNA form, the CDR3 reads TGTGCCAGTAGTGCCTTGACAGGGGGAATTAACTATGGCTACACCTTC. Its translation: CASSALTGGINYGYTF.

The chain recombines TRBV15 with TRBJ1-2; maybe TRBD1 (5 bases). The germline gives CDR1 LNHNV, CDR2 YYDKDF (reference sequence). V was clipped by 3 bases and J by 13 bases, with 24 bases between them. The CDR3 has 15 residues. CDR3 bases: TGTGCCACCAGCAGTAAAACCGGGACCTTCTATTATGCCACCTTC. Translation gives CATSSKTGTFYYATF.

CDR3 sequence: CASSLPRTGEGYTF. CDR3 coding DNA: TGTGCCAGCAGCCTACCGAGGACAGGGGAAGGCTACACCTTC. The gene calls are TRBV7-2 and TRBJ1-2, with TRBD1 matching over 9 bases. The CDR3 runs to 14 residues. V gave up 5 bases and J gave up 8 bases; unmatched junction bases: 9. Germline CDR1 is SGHTA and CDR2 is FQGNSA.

This clonotype has a count of ten or more. This chain uses TRBV19 with TRBJ1-1; 7 bases match TRBD1. The J segment lost 1 base and the V segment lost 3 bases, leaving 2 bases of the junction unmatched. The CDR3 runs 14 residues. Germline assignment: CDR1 LNHDA and CDR2 SQIVND (reference sequence). The CDR3 loop is CASSIWTGNTEAFF. The CDR3 bases are TGTGCCAGTAGTATTTGGACAGGGAACACTGAAGCTTTCTTT. Drawing the rest from reference TRBV19 and TRBJ1-1, the complete variable domain is DGGITQSPKYLFRKEGQNVTLSCEQNLNHDAMYWYRQDPGQGLRLIYYSQIVNDFQKGDIAEGYSVSREKKESFPLTVTSAQKNPTAFYLCASSIWTGNTEAFFGQGTRLTVV.

This clonotype was counted ten times or more. The chain carries TRBV9 and TRBJ2-7, with 11 bases matching TRBD1. Germline V CDR1 and CDR2: SGDLS, YYNGEE. V was pared by 4 bases and J by 3 bases, with 3 bases of the junction left unmatched. This CDR3 is 14 amino acids long. CDR3 nucleotide sequence: TGTGCCAGCAGCCACGGGACAGGGGGCTACGAGCAGTACTTC. Amino acids: CASSHGTGGYEQYF.

This clonotype was picked up a small number of times. The chain links TRBV7-2 to TRBJ2-7; D may be TRBD1 or TRBD2 (7 bases each). Per the germline V gene, CDR1 is SGHTA and CDR2 is FQGNSA. The CDR3 is 14 amino acids. V was cut by 4 bases and J by 10 bases, with 20 bases left in between. The CDR3 reads CASSWGGTRGPQYF. In DNA, the CDR3 is TGTGCCAGCAGCTGGGGGGGGACAAGGGGGCCACAGTACTTC.

CDR3 residues: CASRAGATRPGELFF. CDR3 DNA sequence: TGTGCCAGCAGGGCAGGGGCCACACGACCCGGGGAGCTGTTTTTT. The gene calls are TRBV24-1 and TRBJ2-2, with D maybe TRBD1 (6 bases). The germline V and J ends were trimmed by 11 bases and 6 bases, with 21 bases remaining between them. The CDR3 covers 15 residues. From germline, CDR1 is KGHDR and CDR2 SFDVKD.

This clonotype was found many times. This rearrangement joins TRBV12-3 or TRBV12-4 to TRBJ1-2; no clear D gene. The V end was cut by 1 base, the J end by 6 bases, with 0 bases between. This CDR3 contains 10 residues. CDR3 coding DNA: TGTGCCAGCAGTTTAGATGGCTACACCTTC. Amino acids: CASSLDGYTF.

This clonotype has ten or more counts. V usage is TRBV19 and J usage is TRBJ1-5; D remains ambiguous. The CDR3 loop spans 12 amino acids. The V end was cut by 3 bases, the J end by 9 bases, with 9 bases between. Germline CDR1 LNHDA, CDR2 SQIVND (reference sequence). CDR3 in amino acids: CASSIHDRPQHF. The CDR3 DNA follows: TGTGCCAGTAGTATTCACGATCGGCCCCAGCATTTT.

The V and J genes are TRBV2 and TRBJ2-6; TRBD1 matches 7 bases. CDR3 length: 16 amino acids. V lost 7 bases to trimming and J lost 1 base; unmatched junction nucleotides: 7. Germline assignment: CDR1 SNHLY and CDR2 FYNNEI. The CDR3 bases are TGTGCCAGCAAGATGGGACAGATTTCTGGGGCCAACGTCCTGACTTTC. Its protein is CASKMGQISGANVLTF.

The V call is TRBV19, the J call TRBJ1-1; 10 bases match TRBD1. The germline gives CDR1 LNHDA, CDR2 SQIVND (reference sequence). This CDR3 region has 12 residues. The V and J ends lost 4 bases and 10 bases, in that order; junction bases with no gene match: 3. The chain's CDR3 is CASSTDRGAAFF. The CDR3 DNA reads as TGTGCCAGTAGTACGGACAGGGGGGCAGCTTTCTTT.

This clonotype was seen a handful of times. This chain connects TRBV6-1 to TRBJ1-2; 8 bases align to TRBD1. The germline V gene encodes CDR1 MNHNS and CDR2 SASEGT. The ends lost 5 bases at V and 4 bases at J; junction bases unmatched: 6. The CDR3 contains 14 residues. CDR3 in amino acids: CASSSQGTGYGYTF. The DNA of the CDR3 is TGTGCCAGCAGTTCCCAAGGGACAGGCTATGGCTACACCTTC.

V and J are TRBV20-1 and TRBJ2-2, with D perhaps TRBD1 (5 bases). CDR3 size: 15 residues. Germline V gene data show CDR1 as DFQATT and CDR2 as SNEGSKA (reference sequence). Trimming stripped 0 bases from V and 3 bases from J, with 11 bases between. The CDR3 nucleotides read TGCAGTGCTAGAGATCTCCTCAGGGACACCGGGGAGCTGTTTTTT. It translates to CSARDLLRDTGELFF.

This chain connects TRBV7-9 to TRBJ1-6; D is possibly TRBD1 (5 bases). CDR3 length: 14 amino acids. V lost 4 bases, J lost 10 bases, and 14 bases lay in between. Germline CDR1 and CDR2: SEHNR and FQNEAQ (reference sequence). DNA of the CDR3: TGTGCCAGCAGCTCCTCAGGGTTTGGGTCACCCCTCCACTTT. Its translation is CASSSSGFGSPLHF.

There are many counts of this clonotype. The chain links TRBV7-8 to TRBJ2-7, with 8 nucleotides matching TRBD1. This CDR3 is built from 14 residues. V lost 3 bases and J lost 4; bases outside the gene matches: 5. The V gene's germline CDR1 is SGHVS and CDR2 FQNEAQ. This CDR3 reads CASSFIQGAYEQYF. CDR3 coding DNA: TGTGCCAGCAGCTTTATTCAGGGGGCGTACGAGCAGTACTTC.

Comments on this clonotype: This could be a read error, since a much larger clone is one nucleotide away. It is likely a read error, because the conserved phenylalanine at the end of the CDR3 is missing. This chain connects TRBV9 to TRBJ2-7; 9 nucleotides match TRBD2. With V trimmed by 4 bases and J by 1 base, 6 bases remained unmatched. The V gene's germline CDR1 is SGDLS and CDR2 YYNGEE. The CDR3 extends over 15 amino acids. CDR3 sequence (DNA): TGTGCCAGCAGCCCAGGACTAGCGAGATCCTACGAGCAGTACTTA. Amino acids: CASSPGLARSYEQYL.

This clonotype was detected a few times. The chain links TRBV9 to TRBJ2-7; 8 bases match TRBD1. With 4 bases clipped from V and 2 bases from J, the junction kept 5 bases outside the gene matches. Germline-derived CDR1 and CDR2 are SGDLS and YYNGEE. This CDR3 is built from 14 residues. The CDR3 is CASSLRQGTYEQYF. DNA for the CDR3: TGTGCCAGCAGCCTCCGACAGGGGACCTACGAGCAGTACTTC.

The rearrangement links TRBV10-3 to TRBJ1-1; possibly TRBD1 for D (5 bases). The CDR3 length is 13 residues. V lost 4 bases, J lost 7 bases, and 13 bases lay in between. Germline lookup yields CDR1 ENHRY and CDR2 SYGVKD. This CDR3 reads CAISGGQGNEAFF. Here the CDR3 DNA reads TGTGCCATCAGTGGCGGGCAGGGTAATGAAGCTTTCTTT.